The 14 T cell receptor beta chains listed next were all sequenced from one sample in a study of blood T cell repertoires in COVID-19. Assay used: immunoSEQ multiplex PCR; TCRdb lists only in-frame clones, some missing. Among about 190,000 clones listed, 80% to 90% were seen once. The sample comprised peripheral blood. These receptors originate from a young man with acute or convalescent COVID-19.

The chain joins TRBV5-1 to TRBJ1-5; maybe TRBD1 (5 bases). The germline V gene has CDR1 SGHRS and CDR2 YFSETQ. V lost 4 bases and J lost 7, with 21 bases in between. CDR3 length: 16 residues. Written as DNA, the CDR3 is TGCGCCAGCAGCCCCGGAATGGACCCTCCAGGGCAGCCCCAGCATTTT. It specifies CASSPGMDPPGQPQHF.

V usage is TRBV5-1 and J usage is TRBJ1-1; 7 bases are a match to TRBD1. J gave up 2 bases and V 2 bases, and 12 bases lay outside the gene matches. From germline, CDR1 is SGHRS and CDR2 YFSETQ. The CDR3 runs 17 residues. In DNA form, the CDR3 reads TGCGCCAGCAGCTTACAGGGACAGATATCTGTAAACACTGAAGCTTTCTTT. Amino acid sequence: CASSLQGQISVNTEAFF.

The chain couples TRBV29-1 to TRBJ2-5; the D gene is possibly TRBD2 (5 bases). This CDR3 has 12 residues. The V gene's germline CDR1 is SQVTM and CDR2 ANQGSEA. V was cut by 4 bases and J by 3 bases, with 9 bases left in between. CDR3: CSVAGIEETQYF. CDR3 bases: TGCAGCGTTGCGGGGATAGAAGAGACCCAGTACTTC.

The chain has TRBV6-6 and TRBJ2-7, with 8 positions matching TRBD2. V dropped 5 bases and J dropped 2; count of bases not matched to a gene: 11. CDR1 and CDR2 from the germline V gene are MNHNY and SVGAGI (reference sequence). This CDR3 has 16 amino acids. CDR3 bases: TGTGCCAGCAGTCCAAGCACTAGCGGCCGACCCTACGAGCAGTACTTC. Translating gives CASSPSTSGRPYEQYF.

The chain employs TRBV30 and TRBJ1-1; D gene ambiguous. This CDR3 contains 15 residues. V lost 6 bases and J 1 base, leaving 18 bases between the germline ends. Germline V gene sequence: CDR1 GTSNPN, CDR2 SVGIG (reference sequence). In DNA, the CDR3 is TGTGCCTGCCGAGGTGGCCACCGGCGGAACACTGAAGCTTTCTTT. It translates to CACRGGHRRNTEAFF.

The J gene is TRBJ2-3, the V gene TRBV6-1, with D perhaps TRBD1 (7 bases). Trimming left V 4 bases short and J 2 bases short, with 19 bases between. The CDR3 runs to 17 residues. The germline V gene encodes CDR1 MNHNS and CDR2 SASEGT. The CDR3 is CASSGPTGTGFTDTQYF. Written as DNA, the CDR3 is TGTGCCAGCAGTGGACCGACAGGGACTGGCTTCACAGATACGCAGTATTTT.

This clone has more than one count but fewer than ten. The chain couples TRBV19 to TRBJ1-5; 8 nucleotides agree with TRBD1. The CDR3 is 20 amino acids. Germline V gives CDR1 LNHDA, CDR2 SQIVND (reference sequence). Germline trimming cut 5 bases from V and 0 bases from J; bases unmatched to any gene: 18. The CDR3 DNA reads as TGTGCCAGTAGTCCAGGGACAGGCCGGACCATGGGATATAGCAATCAGCCCCAGCATTTT. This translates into CASSPGTGRTMGYSNQPQHF.

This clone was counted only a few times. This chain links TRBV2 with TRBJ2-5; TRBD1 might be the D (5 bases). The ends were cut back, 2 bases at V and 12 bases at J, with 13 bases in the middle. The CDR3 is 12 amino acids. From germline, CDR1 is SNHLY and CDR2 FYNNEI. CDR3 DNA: TGTGCCAGCAGTGAATTAGGGGATACCGAGTACTTC. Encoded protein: CASSELGDTEYF.

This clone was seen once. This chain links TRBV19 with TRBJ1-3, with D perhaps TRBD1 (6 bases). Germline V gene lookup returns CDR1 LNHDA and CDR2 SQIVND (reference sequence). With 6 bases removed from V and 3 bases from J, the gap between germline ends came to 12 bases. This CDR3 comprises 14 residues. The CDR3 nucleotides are TGTGCCAGTAGGACACAGGGTGTTGGAAACACCATATATTTT. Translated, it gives CASRTQGVGNTIYF.

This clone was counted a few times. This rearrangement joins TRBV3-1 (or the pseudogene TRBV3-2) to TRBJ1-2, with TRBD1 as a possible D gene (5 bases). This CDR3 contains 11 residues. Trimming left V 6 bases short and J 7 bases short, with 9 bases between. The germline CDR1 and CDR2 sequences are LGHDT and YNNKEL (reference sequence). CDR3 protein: CASSSRGGYTF. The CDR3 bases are TGTGCCAGCAGTTCTAGGGGTGGCTACACCTTC.

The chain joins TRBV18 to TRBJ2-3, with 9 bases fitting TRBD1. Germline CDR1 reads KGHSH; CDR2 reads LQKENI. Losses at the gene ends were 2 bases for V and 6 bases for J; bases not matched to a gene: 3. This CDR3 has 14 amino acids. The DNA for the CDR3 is TGTGCCAGCTCACCAGGGACAGGGAAGGATACGCAGTATTTT. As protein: CASSPGTGKDTQYF. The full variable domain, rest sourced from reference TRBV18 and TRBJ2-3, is NAGVMQNPRHLVRRRGQEARLRCSPMKGHSHVYWYRQLPEEGLKFMVYLQKENIIDESGMPKERFSAEFPKEGPSILRIQQVVRGDSAAYFCASSPGTGKDTQYFGPGTRLTVL.

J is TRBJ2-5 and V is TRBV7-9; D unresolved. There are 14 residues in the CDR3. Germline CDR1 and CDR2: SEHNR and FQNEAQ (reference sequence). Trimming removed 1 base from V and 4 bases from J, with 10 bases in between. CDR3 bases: TGTGCCAGCAGCTTAGGGCAGGCGAGAGAGACCCAGTACTTC. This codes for CASSLGQARETQYF.

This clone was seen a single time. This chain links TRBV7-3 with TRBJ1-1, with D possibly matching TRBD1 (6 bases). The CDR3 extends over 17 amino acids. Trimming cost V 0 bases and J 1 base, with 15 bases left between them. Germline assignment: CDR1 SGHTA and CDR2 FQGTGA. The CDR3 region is CASSLTRIQGPNTEAFF. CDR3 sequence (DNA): TGTGCCAGCAGCTTAACGAGGATCCAGGGGCCGAACACTGAAGCTTTCTTT.

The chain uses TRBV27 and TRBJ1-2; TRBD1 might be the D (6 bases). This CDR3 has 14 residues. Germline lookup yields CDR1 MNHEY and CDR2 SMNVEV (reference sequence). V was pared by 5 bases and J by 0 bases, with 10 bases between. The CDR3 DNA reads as TGTGCCAGCAGTAAAGACAGGACTAACTATGGCTACACCTTC. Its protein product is CASSKDRTNYGYTF.